This entry is about one T cell receptor (beta chain). This entry is derived from a study of blood T cell repertoires in COVID-19. Using immunoSEQ multiplex PCR, the repertoire was profiled, and TCRdb retains in-frame clones only, with some absent. The repertoire holds hundreds of thousands of clones, with around 87% as singletons. Germline loops: CDR1 GTSNPN, CDR2 SVGIG (reference sequence). The CDR3 extends over 14 amino acids. V dropped 2 bases and J dropped 1 base, with 11 bases sitting between them. The sequencing sample was made of PBMCs or T cells enriched from blood (not recorded which). The source is a man aged 40-49 years in a cohort exposed to, infected with or recovered from COVID-19 (not recorded which). The chain uses TRBV30 and TRBJ1-1, with a tentative D call TRBD1 (5 bases). The CDR3 region is CAWSFRGRNTEAFF. Here the CDR3 DNA reads TGTGCCTGGAGTTTTAGGGGCCGGAACACTGAAGCTTTCTTT. Filled out from reference TRBV30 and TRBJ1-1, the complete variable domain reads SQTIHQWPATLVQPVGSPLSLECTVEGTSNPNLYWYRQAAGRGLQLLFYSVGIGQISSEVPQNLSASRPQDRQFILSSKKLLLSDSGFYLCAWSFRGRNTEAFFGQGTRLTVV.